What follows are 18 T cell receptor beta chains derived from one specimen sequenced in a study of cytomegalovirus exposure and HLA in healthy donors. The PCR made use of 60 Vbeta and 13 Jbeta primers. This table comes from immunoSEQ multiplex PCR, and its TCRdb copy is limited to in-frame clones, with some not included. The table has around 150,000 clones, over 80% seen once; the top ten hold roughly 1.6%. Sequenced material: PBMCs. The origin of the receptors is a girl aged 5-17 years in good health and CMV-seropositive.

The chain is built from TRBV19 and TRBJ1-4, with D possibly being TRBD1 (6 bases). V was clipped by 4 bases and J by 6 bases, with 9 bases between them. CDR3 size: 13 residues. Germline values: CDR1 LNHDA, CDR2 SQIVND (reference sequence). CDR3 nucleotide sequence: TGTGCCAGTAGTAGTTACAGGGATGAAAAACTGTTTTTT. Residues: CASSSYRDEKLFF.

The chain has TRBV9 and TRBJ1-4; tentatively, D is TRBD1 (6 bases). Germline V lookup: CDR1 SGDLS, CDR2 YYNGEE. V lost 4 bases to trimming and J lost 4 bases, with 14 bases between them. This CDR3 region has 15 residues. CDR3 protein: CASSRQDGRNEKLFF. DNA for the CDR3: TGTGCCAGCAGCCGACAGGACGGCCGTAATGAAAAACTGTTTTTT.

The gene calls are TRBV28 and TRBJ1-5; 9 bases match TRBD1. J gave up 0 bases and V 5 bases, and 2 bases lay outside the gene matches. The CDR3 consists of 15 residues. CDR1 and CDR2 from the germline V gene are MDHEN and SYDVKM. CDR3: CASSRDRDSNQPQHF. Here the CDR3 DNA reads TGTGCCAGCAGTCGGGACAGGGATAGCAATCAGCCCCAGCATTTT.

The chain is built from TRBV28 and TRBJ2-7; 8 bases match TRBD1. Trimming took 7 bases from V and 5 from J; bases not matched to a gene: 10. The CDR3 has 14 amino acids. The germline V gene encodes CDR1 MDHEN and CDR2 SYDVKM. The CDR3 protein is CASTTGGVVHEQYF. The CDR3 region has the DNA TGTGCCAGCACAACAGGGGGAGTTGTCCACGAGCAGTACTTC.

The genes are TRBV2 and TRBJ2-1, with 10 bases fitting TRBD2. The junction had 1 base not matched to a gene; V was cut back by 7 bases and J by 10 bases. This CDR3 region has 11 residues. CDR1 is SNHLY, CDR2 FYNNEI, per germline. The CDR3 reads CASKREGEQFF. The CDR3 nucleotides are TGTGCCAGCAAGCGGGAGGGCGAGCAGTTCTTC.

V is TRBV7-9 and J is TRBJ2-3, with 7 nucleotides matching TRBD1. The CDR3 spans 14 residues. Trimming removed 6 bases from V and 5 bases from J; junction bases left unmatched: 8. Germline V gene lookup returns CDR1 SEHNR and CDR2 FQNEAQ (reference sequence). The chain's CDR3 is CASSSPTGLDTQYF. DNA for the CDR3: TGTGCCAGCAGTTCACCGACAGGGTTAGATACGCAGTATTTT.

The V gene is TRBV29-1, the J gene TRBJ1-2, with a tentative D call TRBD1 (5 bases). Between the trimmed V and J ends, which lost 5 bases and 9 bases, there was a span of 19 bases. The CDR3 is 13 residues long. Germline V gene data show CDR1 as SQVTM and CDR2 as ANQGSEA. The CDR3 region has the DNA TGCAGCGTTTCCGTGGGGCAGACCTTCAGCTACACCTTC. Its translation is CSVSVGQTFSYTF.

This clone came up a few times. The chain is built from TRBV2 and TRBJ2-1; D may be TRBD2 (5 bases). The germline V gene encodes CDR1 SNHLY and CDR2 FYNNEI. V was shortened by 6 bases and J by 8 bases, with 17 bases between the two germline ends. The CDR3 has 14 residues. The CDR3: CASSALVPHDEQFF. CDR3 DNA sequence: TGTGCCAGCAGCGCACTAGTCCCCCATGATGAGCAGTTCTTC.

The chain is built from TRBV7-3 and TRBJ2-5, with TRBD1 as a possible D gene (5 bases). Looked up from germline, CDR1 is SGHTA and CDR2 is FQGTGA. Deletions cut 5 bases from V and 1 base from J, with 8 bases between. The CDR3 is made up of 13 amino acids. This CDR3 reads CASSQGPQETQYF. CDR3 nucleotides: TGTGCCAGCAGCCAGGGCCCCCAAGAGACCCAGTACTTC.

The sample holds one count of this clone. The V gene is TRBV7-2, the J gene TRBJ1-1, with 10 nucleotides matching TRBD1. This CDR3 region has 13 residues. Germline V CDR1 and CDR2: SGHTA, FQGNSA. V gave up 5 bases and J gave up 8 bases; unmatched junction bases: 5. The CDR3 bases are TGTGCCAGCAGCACGACAGGGGGCGGCGAAGCTTTCTTT. This codes for CASSTTGGGEAFF.

DNA of the CDR3: TGTGCCAGCAGTTTGGGACTGACTAACTACGAGCAGTACTTC. This encodes CASSLGLTNYEQYF. V is TRBV27 and J is TRBJ2-7; a weak D match, TRBD2 (6 bases). Deletions cut 3 bases from V and 3 bases from J, with 12 bases between. Looked up from germline, CDR1 is MNHEY and CDR2 is SMNVEV (reference sequence). This CDR3 has 14 amino acids.

The rearrangement links TRBV5-1 to TRBJ2-7; unclear D gene. Germline CDR1 and CDR2: SGHRS and YFSETQ. The V and J ends lost 0 bases and 3 bases respectively, with 7 bases between them. The CDR3 runs 13 residues. Here the CDR3 reads CASSLGPHYEQYF. The CDR3 nucleotides read TGCGCCAGCAGCTTGGGGCCCCACTACGAGCAGTACTTC.

This clone was counted a few times. The CDR3 DNA is TGTGCCAGCAGTGACGCCCAGGGGGCGGACTACGAGCAGTACTTC. It specifies CASSDAQGADYEQYF. V and J are TRBV2 and TRBJ2-7; 8 bases fit TRBD1. CDR1 SNHLY and CDR2 FYNNEI come from the germline V gene. V lost 3 bases and J lost 3; bases outside the gene matches: 7. The CDR3 length is 15 residues.

The J gene is TRBJ2-3, the V gene TRBV7-2; no clear D. Trimming cost V 4 bases and J 4 bases, with 12 bases left between them. Germline lookup yields CDR1 SGHTA and CDR2 FQGNSA. The CDR3 covers 14 residues. The CDR3 DNA is TGTGCCAGCAGCTCCACCTCCAGTGCAGATACGCAGTATTTT. It codes for CASSSTSSADTQYF. The variable domain in full, with the rest retrieved from reference TRBV7-2 and TRBJ2-3, is GAGVSQSPSNKVTEKGKDVELRCDPISGHTALYWYRQSLGQGLEFLIYFQGNSAPDKSGLPSDRFSAERTGGSVSTLTIQRTQQEDSAVYLCASSSTSSADTQYFGPGTRLTVL.

The sample holds one count of this clone. The V gene is TRBV11-2, the J gene TRBJ2-2; perhaps TRBD2 as D (6 bases). The CDR3 length is 15 residues. V was clipped by 1 base and J by 1 base, with 7 bases between them. Germline V gene lookup returns CDR1 SGHAT and CDR2 FQNNGV. The CDR3 DNA is TGTGCCAGCAGCTTAGCGGGAGAGAACACCGGGGAGCTGTTTTTT. Its protein is CASSLAGENTGELFF. Looking up the rest from reference TRBV11-2 and TRBJ2-2 gives the full variable domain: EAGVAQSPRYKIIEKRQSVAFWCNPISGHATLYWYQQILGQGPKLLIQFQNNGVVDDSQLPKDRFSAERLKGVDSTLKIQPAKLEDSAVYLCASSLAGENTGELFFGEGSRLTVL.

This chain uses TRBV11-2 with TRBJ2-7, with TRBD2 as a possible D gene (5 bases). Germline CDR1 SGHAT, CDR2 FQNNGV. This CDR3 is built from 15 residues. Trimming shortened V by 1 base and J by 7 bases, and 17 bases separated the two germline ends. The CDR3 loop reads CASSLGGLLGDEQYF. The DNA for the CDR3 is TGTGCCAGCAGCTTAGGTGGACTCCTAGGCGATGAGCAGTACTTC.

The rearrangement links TRBV30 to TRBJ1-2, with D possibly matching TRBD1 (6 bases). V lost 2 bases and J 8 bases, leaving 12 bases between the germline ends. Germline V gene data show CDR1 as GTSNPN and CDR2 as SVGIG (reference sequence). This CDR3 is built from 12 residues. CDR3 amino acids: CAWSKGEGGYTF. The CDR3 DNA reads TGTGCCTGGAGTAAGGGGGAAGGAGGCTACACCTTC. Combining the CDR3 with reference TRBV30 and TRBJ1-2 gives the whole variable domain SQTIHQWPATLVQPVGSPLSLECTVEGTSNPNLYWYRQAAGRGLQLLFYSVGIGQISSEVPQNLSASRPQDRQFILSSKKLLLSDSGFYLCAWSKGEGGYTFGSGTRLTVV.

The chain has TRBV28 and TRBJ1-1; the match to TRBD1 covers 9 bases. The CDR3 has 14 amino acids. The trim removed 2 bases at V and 10 bases at J, leaving 8 bases unmatched. Germline V gives CDR1 MDHEN, CDR2 SYDVKM. The CDR3, as DNA: TGTGCCAGCAGTTTAACTGGGACAGGGCGGGTAGCTTTCTTT. Protein: CASSLTGTGRVAFF.